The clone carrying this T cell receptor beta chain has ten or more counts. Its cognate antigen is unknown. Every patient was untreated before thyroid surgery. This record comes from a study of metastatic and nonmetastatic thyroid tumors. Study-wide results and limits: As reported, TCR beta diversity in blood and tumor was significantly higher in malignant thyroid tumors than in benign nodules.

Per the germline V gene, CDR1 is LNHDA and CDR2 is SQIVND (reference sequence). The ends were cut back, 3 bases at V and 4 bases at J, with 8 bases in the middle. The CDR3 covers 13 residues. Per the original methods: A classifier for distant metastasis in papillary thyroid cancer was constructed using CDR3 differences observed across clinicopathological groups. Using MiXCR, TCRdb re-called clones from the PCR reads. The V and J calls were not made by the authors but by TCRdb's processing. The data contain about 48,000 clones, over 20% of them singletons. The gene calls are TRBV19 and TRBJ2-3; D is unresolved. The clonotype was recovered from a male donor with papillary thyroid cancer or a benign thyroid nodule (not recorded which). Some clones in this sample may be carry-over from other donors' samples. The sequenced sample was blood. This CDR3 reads CASSISSADTQYF. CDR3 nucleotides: TGTGCCAGTAGTATTTCGTCTGCAGATACGCAGTATTTT.